This passage covers 28 T cell receptor beta chains from one sample sequenced in a study of cytomegalovirus exposure and HLA in healthy donors. A multiplex PCR was run with 60 Vbeta primers and 13 Jbeta primers. The protocol was immunoSEQ multiplex PCR, while the TCRdb copy is restricted to in-frame clones and leaves out a portion. The data contain 30,000 to 40,000 clones, roughly 76% of them seen just once; the ten biggest clones take up approximately 8%. The sample taken for sequencing was PBMCs. Receptors originate from a woman in her 30s in good health and CMV-seropositive.

The chain combines TRBV19 with TRBJ1-5, with D unresolved. CDR3 length: 13 residues. Germline V gives CDR1 LNHDA, CDR2 SQIVND (reference sequence). Trimming took off 4 bases at V and 2 bases at J, with 6 bases between the two ends. CDR3 sequence (DNA): TGTGCCAGTAGTACGGTGGGCAATCAGCCCCAGCATTTT. Its translation: CASSTVGNQPQHF.

In the case of this clone: One junction end does not reproduce the germline sequence, and a read error may be involved. The chain recombines TRBV7-9 with TRBJ1-4; 7 bases match TRBD1. The CDR3 totals 15 residues. Germline V gene lookup returns CDR1 SEHNR and CDR2 FQNEAQ (reference sequence). Here the CDR3 DNA reads TGTTCCAGCAGTTTCCCCGGGACAGTTAATGAAAAACTGTTTTTT. Translated: CSSSFPGTVNEKLFF.

This clone was observed a handful of times. The chain carries TRBV5-1 and TRBJ1-2; TRBD1 matches at 7 bases. Unmatched junction bases numbered 4, after V lost 2 bases and J lost 0 bases. Germline loops: CDR1 SGHRS, CDR2 YFSETQ. The CDR3 consists of 15 residues. Here the CDR3 DNA reads TGCGCCAGCAGCTTTGGACAGGTTTCTAACTATGGCTACACCTTC. This sequence encodes CASSFGQVSNYGYTF. The full variable domain, in which reference TRBV5-1 and TRBJ1-2 provide the parts outside the CDR3, is KAGVTQTPRYLIKTRGQQVTLSCSPISGHRSVSWYQQTPGQGLQFLFEYFSETQRNKGNFPGRFSGRQFSNSRSEMNVSTLELGDSALYLCASSFGQVSNYGYTFGSGTRLTVV.

This chain uses TRBV28 with TRBJ1-5; D perhaps matches TRBD1 (5 bases). Trimming removed 3 bases from V and 5 bases from J, with 14 bases in between. From germline, CDR1 is MDHEN and CDR2 SYDVKM. CDR3 length equals 15 residues. This chain's CDR3 is CASSFGGREDQPQHF. CDR3 nucleotides: TGTGCCAGCAGTTTTGGGGGGAGGGAGGATCAGCCCCAGCATTTT.

J is TRBJ2-7 and V is TRBV29-1; TRBD2 aligns across 7 bases. The length of the CDR3 is 13 residues. V lost 5 bases, J lost 0 bases, and 4 bases stayed unmatched. Germline values: CDR1 SQVTM, CDR2 ANQGSEA. The CDR3 reads CSVSAGSSYEQYF. The CDR3 DNA reads as TGCAGCGTTTCAGCGGGAAGCTCCTACGAGCAGTACTTC.

The chain joins TRBV27 to TRBJ2-7, with D perhaps TRBD2 (6 bases). CDR3 length: 17 amino acids. Trimming left V 2 bases short and J 2 bases short, with 19 bases between. The germline V gene has CDR1 MNHEY and CDR2 SMNVEV (reference sequence). In DNA form, the CDR3 reads TGTGCCAGCAGTTTACGTGGGTCTCGGGGGTGGGCCTACGAGCAGTACTTC. Translating gives CASSLRGSRGWAYEQYF.

This clone has a handful of counts. The CDR3 here is CSVEGTSGRLKREQYF. The CDR3 nucleotides read TGCAGCGTTGAAGGGACTAGCGGGAGGTTGAAGCGCGAGCAGTACTTC. The chain uses TRBV29-1 and TRBJ2-7, with TRBD2 identical over 14 bases. CDR1 SQVTM and CDR2 ANQGSEA come from the germline V gene. V lost 1 base to trimming and J lost 6 bases; unmatched junction nucleotides: 8. CDR3 length: 16 amino acids.

CDR3 bases: TGTGCCAGCAGTGAAATCCGGGGTGGGGGCAATCAGCCCCAGCATTTT. Residues: CASSEIRGGGNQPQHF. The chain combines TRBV6-1 with TRBJ1-5; D gene uncertain. The ends were cut back, 2 bases at V and 2 bases at J, with 13 bases in the middle. Germline V gene sequence: CDR1 MNHNS, CDR2 SASEGT. CDR3 length: 16 residues.

The chain combines TRBV4-2 with TRBJ1-4; 7 bases align to TRBD1. This CDR3 is 15 amino acids long. V shed 6 bases and J 4 bases; nucleotides not matched to a gene: 8. Germline V gene data show CDR1 as LGHNA and CDR2 as YNFKEQ. The CDR3 spells CASSTGQLDNEKLFF. DNA of the CDR3: TGTGCCAGCAGTACGGGACAGCTCGATAATGAAAAACTGTTTTTT.

This clone was observed a handful of times. V usage is TRBV6-5 and J usage is TRBJ2-7, with TRBD1 matching 7 bases. With V trimmed by 2 bases and J by 2 bases, 3 bases remained unmatched. Germline V gene lookup returns CDR1 MNHEY and CDR2 SVGAGI. The CDR3 totals 14 residues. CDR3 sequence: CASSYVGTAYEQYF. The CDR3 DNA is TGTGCCAGCAGTTACGTCGGGACAGCCTACGAGCAGTACTTC.

This chain links TRBV9 with TRBJ1-1, with D uncertain. Deletions cut 0 bases from V and 4 bases from J, with 7 bases between. The CDR3 totals 13 residues. The germline CDR1 and CDR2 sequences are SGDLS and YYNGEE. The CDR3 loop reads CASSVDMSTEAFF. The DNA for the CDR3 is TGTGCCAGCAGCGTAGATATGAGCACTGAAGCTTTCTTT. The whole variable domain, filled in from reference TRBV9 and TRBJ1-1, reads DSGVTQTPKHLITATGQRVTLRCSPRSGDLSVYWYQQSLDQGLQFLIQYYNGEERAKGNILERFSAQQFPDLHSELNLSSLELGDSALYFCASSVDMSTEAFFGQGTRLTVV.

The chain combines TRBV15 with TRBJ2-1; 8 positions agree with TRBD2. Per germline, CDR1 LNHNV and CDR2 YYDKDF (reference sequence). The V and J ends lost 0 bases and 8 bases, in that order; junction bases with no gene match: 6. The CDR3 covers 15 residues. The CDR3 loop is CATSRDEREWYEQFF. The CDR3 DNA follows: TGTGCCACCAGCAGAGATGAGCGGGAGTGGTATGAGCAGTTCTTC.

This rearrangement joins TRBV19 to TRBJ1-5; no clear D gene. Germline V CDR1 and CDR2: LNHDA, SQIVND (reference sequence). Trimming shortened V by 5 bases and J by 5 bases, and 16 bases separated the two germline ends. The CDR3 runs to 15 residues. The CDR3 DNA reads TGTGCCAGTAGTGCTTTGGTGGGGAGCCATCAGCCCCAGCATTTT. Its translation is CASSALVGSHQPQHF.

This clone was observed once. V and J are TRBV2 and TRBJ2-3, with 8 bases identical to TRBD2. After removal of 10 bases from V and 1 base from J, the junction contained 7 bases not matched to a gene. CDR3 length: 14 amino acids. Germline CDR1 reads SNHLY; CDR2 reads FYNNEI. The CDR3 spells CAIQTSAGTDTQYF. Here the CDR3 DNA reads TGTGCCATCCAGACTAGCGCGGGCACAGATACGCAGTATTTT.

The rearrangement uses TRBV7-3 and TRBJ1-1; D possibly corresponds to TRBD1 (5 bases). CDR3 length: 14 amino acids. The germline V and J ends were trimmed by 4 bases and 1 base, with 10 bases remaining between them. Germline V CDR1 and CDR2: SGHTA, FQGTGA. CDR3: CASSYTGGNTEAFF. The CDR3 DNA sequence: TGTGCCAGCAGCTACACGGGGGGGAACACTGAAGCTTTCTTT.

The gene calls are TRBV30 and TRBJ1-2; TRBD1 matches at 7 bases. Germline CDR1 GTSNPN, CDR2 SVGIG (reference sequence). The CDR3 spans 15 residues. The J segment lost 8 bases and the V segment lost 0 bases, leaving 12 bases of the junction unmatched. The CDR3 loop reads CAWSVTFRQGVGYTF. In DNA, the CDR3 is TGTGCCTGGAGTGTAACCTTTCGACAGGGTGTAGGCTACACCTTC.

The chain employs TRBV27 and TRBJ2-2; TRBD1 agrees at 7 bases. The CDR3 consists of 16 residues. CDR1 and CDR2 from the germline V gene are MNHEY and SMNVEV (reference sequence). Trimming cost V 2 bases and J 4 bases; bases outside gene matches: 7. CDR3 DNA: TGTGCCAGCAGTTTAACGATGACAGGGAGCACCGGGGAGCTGTTTTTT. It is translated as CASSLTMTGSTGELFF.

The genes are TRBV2 and TRBJ1-2, with D tentatively TRBD1 (6 bases). The CDR3 runs 15 residues. The V gene lost 4 bases and the J gene lost 3 bases, with 15 bases spanning the gap. In germline, CDR1 is SNHLY, CDR2 FYNNEI. Here the CDR3 reads CASSGTPEGDYGYTF. CDR3 coding DNA: TGTGCCAGCAGTGGGACTCCAGAGGGGGACTATGGCTACACCTTC.

J is TRBJ2-5 and V is TRBV6-1, with no clear D. CDR3 length: 15 amino acids. With 2 bases removed from V and 0 bases from J, the gap between germline ends came to 10 bases. Germline V gene lookup returns CDR1 MNHNS and CDR2 SASEGT. The CDR3 sequence is CASSESPVYQETQYF. CDR3 bases: TGTGCCAGCAGTGAAAGTCCAGTGTACCAAGAGACCCAGTACTTC.

CDR3 in DNA: TGTGCCAGCTCCGCTTCACTAGGACCCTCGGACGAGCAGTACTTC. Amino acids: CASSASLGPSDEQYF. The rearrangement joins TRBV18 to TRBJ2-7, with a weak D call TRBD2 (5 bases). V shed 6 bases and J shed 5 bases, with 20 bases lying between them. The germline V gene has CDR1 KGHSH and CDR2 LQKENI. The length of the CDR3 is 15 residues.

The genes are TRBV6-5 and TRBJ1-4; 8 bases fit TRBD1. This CDR3 spans 16 amino acids. V shed 0 bases, J shed 8 bases, and the junction held 8 bases outside the gene matches. Germline V lookup: CDR1 MNHEY, CDR2 SVGAGI. The CDR3 protein is CASSYSKDRVGEKLFF. The CDR3 region has the DNA TGTGCCAGCAGTTACTCCAAGGACAGGGTTGGAGAAAAACTGTTTTTT.

This rearrangement joins TRBV7-2 to TRBJ1-1; D gene uncertain. Germline-derived CDR1 and CDR2 are SGHTA and FQGNSA. Trimming left V 5 bases short and J 4 bases short, with 11 bases between. CDR3 length: 13 amino acids. The CDR3 is CASSHNRITEAFF. The CDR3 region has the DNA TGTGCCAGCAGCCACAACAGAATCACTGAAGCTTTCTTT.

Details on this clone: A read error may account for a junction end that differs from germline. V usage is TRBV15 and J usage is TRBJ2-1, with D possibly TRBD1 on 6 matching bases. CDR1 LNHNV and CDR2 YYDKDF come from the germline V gene (reference sequence). The CDR3 contains 17 residues. CDR3 sequence: CATCRAKGHPGDNEQFF. The CDR3 DNA reads TGTGCCACCTGCAGAGCTAAGGGACACCCTGGGGACAATGAGCAGTTCTTC.

This chain links TRBV28 with TRBJ2-3; 12 bases fit TRBD1. With 1 base clipped from V and 5 bases from J, the junction kept 10 bases outside the gene matches. The CDR3 is made up of 18 amino acids. Germline V gene sequence: CDR1 MDHEN, CDR2 SYDVKM. CDR3 residues: CASSLLSLRDRGQDTQYF. The CDR3 DNA is TGTGCCAGCAGTTTATTGAGTCTCCGGGACAGGGGGCAAGATACGCAGTATTTT.

V gene TRBV11-2 combines with J gene TRBJ1-1, with D perhaps matching TRBD1 (5 bases). The germline V gene has CDR1 SGHAT and CDR2 FQNNGV. V lost 3 bases to trimming and J lost 1 base, with 6 bases between them. The CDR3 covers 13 residues. The chain's CDR3 is CASSFTGNTEAFF. CDR3 DNA: TGTGCCAGCAGCTTTACAGGGAACACTGAAGCTTTCTTT.

This sequence joins TRBV30 and TRBJ2-2; D unclear. The CDR3 runs to 12 residues. The V end was cut by 0 bases, the J end by 7 bases, with 6 bases between. Germline CDR1 GTSNPN, CDR2 SVGIG (reference sequence). The CDR3 loop reads CAWSVIFGELFF. Here the CDR3 DNA reads TGTGCCTGGAGTGTAATCTTCGGGGAGCTGTTTTTT.

The V call is TRBV5-1, the J call TRBJ2-6; 7 bases agree with TRBD1. This CDR3 spans 16 amino acids. Trimming removed 3 bases from V and 0 bases from J; junction bases left unmatched: 3. CDR1 is SGHRS and CDR2 is YFSETQ in the germline V gene. This CDR3 reads CASSWDSRSGANVLTF. CDR3 DNA: TGCGCCAGCAGCTGGGACAGTCGCTCTGGGGCCAACGTCCTGACTTTC.

This clone was detected a few times. A junction boundary mismatches the germline segment, possibly from a read error. The V gene is TRBV10-1, the J gene TRBJ1-1, with 7 bases fitting TRBD1. The germline V gene encodes CDR1 WNHNN and CDR2 SYGVQD (reference sequence). The CDR3 is 12 residues long. The CDR3 bases are TGCGCCACCAGTCCAGGGGGCACTGAAGCTTTCTTT. Translated, it gives CATSPGGTEAFF.